The 31 T cell receptor beta chains reported below all come from one sample, sequenced in a study of cytomegalovirus exposure and HLA in healthy donors. Produced via immunoSEQ multiplex PCR; TCRdb's table is partial and in-frame only. The data contain some 260,000 clones, roughly 91% of them singletons. The sample comprised PBMCs. These receptors were obtained from a woman aged 25 to 39 in good health and CMV-seronegative.

The chain uses TRBV6-5 and TRBJ2-5; D unresolved. V was cut by 6 bases and J by 4 bases, with 15 bases left in between. Germline loops: CDR1 MNHEY, CDR2 SVGAGI. This CDR3 region has 14 residues. The CDR3, as DNA: TGTGCCAGCAGAGGGTTAGGGCCGCGAGAGACCCAGTACTTC. Protein sequence: CASRGLGPRETQYF.

The V gene is TRBV5-1, the J gene TRBJ2-7, with no clear D. Deletions cut 0 bases from V and 5 bases from J, with 6 bases between. Per germline, CDR1 SGHRS and CDR2 YFSETQ. The CDR3 covers 12 residues. CDR3 DNA sequence: TGCGCCAGCAGCTTGGAAGGGCACGAGCAGTACTTC. This sequence encodes CASSLEGHEQYF.

This clone turned up a few times. Different DNA sequences within this sample yield the same CDR3. CDR3 DNA: TGTGCCAGCAGTTTATCTCCCGCGTACGAGCAGTACTTC. It encodes CASSLSPAYEQYF. The chain has TRBV27 and TRBJ2-7; D ambiguous. Trimming left V 0 bases short and J 4 bases short, with 7 bases between. Germline assignment: CDR1 MNHEY and CDR2 SMNVEV (reference sequence). The CDR3 sequence is 13 residues long.

V and J are TRBV28 and TRBJ1-5; D remains ambiguous. The germline gives CDR1 MDHEN, CDR2 SYDVKM. V gave up 8 bases and J gave up 0 bases, with 5 bases separating them. The CDR3 consists of 12 residues. The CDR3 sequence is CASRNSNQPQHF. The CDR3, as DNA: TGTGCCAGCCGAAATAGCAATCAGCCCCAGCATTTT.

This chain joins TRBV10-3 and TRBJ2-5; the D is unclear. CDR3 length: 12 residues. Between the trimmed V and J ends, which lost 7 bases and 7 bases, there was a span of 13 bases. Germline V CDR1 and CDR2: ENHRY, SYGVKD. This CDR3 reads CAITDSVGTQYF. CDR3 in DNA: TGTGCCATCACTGACTCCGTGGGGACCCAGTACTTC.

V is TRBV2 and J is TRBJ1-2, with D uncertain. Trimming took 6 bases from V and 7 from J, leaving 15 bases between them. The CDR3 is 13 residues long. The germline gives CDR1 SNHLY, CDR2 FYNNEI. CDR3 nucleotide sequence: TGTGCCAGCAGCCTCGGAGTACTGGTTGGCTACACCTTC. Translating gives CASSLGVLVGYTF.

This chain uses TRBV6-5 with TRBJ2-3; D may correspond to TRBD1 or TRBD2 (5 bases each). The CDR3 consists of 15 residues. CDR1 is MNHEY and CDR2 is SVGAGI in the germline V gene. Trimming took 4 bases from V and 1 from J, leaving 12 bases between them. Here the CDR3 reads CASSWGTSGTDTQYF. The CDR3 bases are TGTGCCAGCAGTTGGGGGACCTCCGGCACAGATACGCAGTATTTT.

The chain is built from TRBV5-8 and TRBJ2-3; 7 bases agree with TRBD1. V lost 0 bases, J lost 3 bases, and 1 base stayed unmatched. The CDR3 spans 14 residues. Germline CDR1 SGHTS, CDR2 YDEGEE. In nucleotides, the CDR3 is TGTGCCAGCAGCTTGGACAGGGGTACAGATACGCAGTATTTT. Translated, it gives CASSLDRGTDTQYF.

This CDR3 reads CASSPISGFSYNEQFF. In DNA form, the CDR3 reads TGTGCCAGCAGCCCGATTAGCGGGTTCTCCTACAATGAGCAGTTCTTC. The rearrangement uses TRBV7-9 and TRBJ2-1; 7 positions match TRBD2. The CDR3 consists of 16 residues. From germline, CDR1 is SEHNR and CDR2 FQNEAQ (reference sequence). With 5 bases clipped from V and 0 bases from J, the junction kept 7 bases outside the gene matches.

V usage is TRBV14 and J usage is TRBJ2-1, with no clear D. CDR3 length equals 13 residues. Between the trimmed V and J ends, which lost 4 bases and 8 bases, there was a span of 12 bases. In germline, CDR1 is SGHDN, CDR2 FVKESK. CDR3 in amino acids: CASSLARFYEQFF. In DNA form, the CDR3 reads TGTGCCAGCAGCCTGGCTAGGTTCTATGAGCAGTTCTTC.

V and J are TRBV6-5 and TRBJ2-7; a weak D match, TRBD2 (6 bases). Germline values: CDR1 MNHEY, CDR2 SVGAGI. Trimming stripped 0 bases from V and 3 bases from J, with 9 bases between. The CDR3 has 14 residues. The CDR3 protein is CASSYSVRGYEQYF. In nucleotides, the CDR3 is TGTGCCAGCAGTTACTCGGTGCGGGGCTACGAGCAGTACTTC.

This rearrangement joins TRBV7-2 to TRBJ2-5; 15 bases fit TRBD2. Germline trimming cut 0 bases from V and 5 bases from J; bases unmatched to any gene: 1. The CDR3 is 16 amino acids. Germline V gene lookup returns CDR1 SGHTA and CDR2 FQGNSA. CDR3 sequence reads: CASSLAGLAGGETQYF. The DNA of the CDR3 is TGTGCCAGCAGCTTAGCAGGACTAGCGGGAGGGGAGACCCAGTACTTC.

The rearrangement links TRBV28 to TRBJ1-5; D may be TRBD1 (5 bases). V dropped 5 bases and J dropped 5 bases, with 13 bases sitting between them. The CDR3 runs to 14 residues. Germline loops: CDR1 MDHEN, CDR2 SYDVKM. The CDR3 DNA reads TGTGCCAGCAGTCCTGGGGGGTCCCATCAGCCCCAGCATTTT. Its protein product is CASSPGGSHQPQHF.

CDR3 region: CASSKGTGAQETQYF. The CDR3 DNA follows: TGTGCCAGCAGCAAGGGGACAGGGGCCCAGGAGACCCAGTACTTC. This chain joins TRBV21-1 and TRBJ2-5; the listed D gene, TRBD1, was not tested against the DNA. TRBV21-1 is listed as a pseudogene. The CDR3 is 15 amino acids.

The chain carries TRBV11-2 and TRBJ2-1; no clear D gene. With 4 bases removed from V and 6 bases from J, the gap between germline ends came to 13 bases. The CDR3 covers 14 residues. Germline V gene lookup returns CDR1 SGHAT and CDR2 FQNNGV. The CDR3 DNA is TGTGCCAGCAGCTCCTTTGGGATTGGCAATGAGCAGTTCTTC. Translated, it gives CASSSFGIGNEQFF.

V gene TRBV9 combines with J gene TRBJ1-3, with D hard to call. The germline V gene encodes CDR1 SGDLS and CDR2 YYNGEE. V was shortened by 3 bases and J by 0 bases, with 10 bases between the two germline ends. This CDR3 is 15 amino acids long. This CDR3 is CASSAAIDSGNTIYF. The CDR3 DNA reads TGTGCCAGCAGCGCGGCAATAGACTCTGGAAACACCATATATTTT.

The CDR3: CATGGTSGGETQYF. CDR3 in DNA: TGTGCCACCGGTGGGACTAGCGGAGGGGAGACCCAGTACTTC. The chain recombines TRBV27 with TRBJ2-5; TRBD2 matches 11 bases. The junction had 9 bases not matched to a gene; V was cut back by 10 bases and J by 5 bases. The CDR3 length is 14 residues. Germline V lookup: CDR1 MNHEY, CDR2 SMNVEV (reference sequence).

J is TRBJ2-1 and V is TRBV11-3; the match to TRBD2 covers 14 bases. CDR3 size: 16 residues. Germline V gene sequence: CDR1 SGHNT, CDR2 YENEEA. J was trimmed by 10 bases and V by 5 bases; bases with no gene match: 10. DNA of the CDR3: TGTGCCAGCAGCCCAGGGGGACTAGCGGGAGTTGGGGAGCAGTTCTTC. Translating it yields CASSPGGLAGVGEQFF.

The V and J genes are TRBV5-8 and TRBJ2-2; TRBD1 aligns across 7 bases. V was pared by 5 bases and J by 3 bases, with 7 bases of the junction left unmatched. The length of the CDR3 is 15 residues. Germline CDR1 reads SGHTS; CDR2 reads YDEGEE. CDR3 coding DNA: TGTGCCAGCAGTCGCCGGGACAGATACACCGGGGAGCTGTTTTTT. It translates to CASSRRDRYTGELFF.

The sample holds a few counts of this clone. The chain recombines TRBV23-1 with TRBJ2-2; D is undetermined. TRBV23-1 is assigned to the ORF class and has an uncertain function. This CDR3 is 11 amino acids long. V was clipped by 1 base and J by 7 bases, with 1 base between them. The CDR3 sequence is CASSQCGELFF. The CDR3, as DNA: TGCGCCAGCAGTCAATGCGGGGAGCTGTTTTTT.

The J gene is TRBJ2-3, the V gene TRBV30, with D hard to call. The CDR3 is made up of 11 amino acids. Germline CDR1 reads GTSNPN; CDR2 reads SVGIG (reference sequence). V was cut by 1 base and J by 11 bases, with 10 bases left in between. In DNA, the CDR3 is TGTGCCTGGAGTGAAGGTCTGGAGCAGTATTTT. Its protein is CAWSEGLEQYF.

V usage is TRBV11-3 and J usage is TRBJ2-7; 13 nucleotides agree with TRBD2. This CDR3 region has 16 residues. Germline V lookup: CDR1 SGHNT, CDR2 YENEEA. V dropped 4 bases and J dropped 5; count of bases not matched to a gene: 8. CDR3 amino acids: CASSSGLAGAANEQYF. The CDR3 DNA sequence: TGTGCCAGCAGCTCAGGACTAGCGGGAGCCGCTAACGAGCAGTACTTC.

The chain carries TRBV29-1 and TRBJ2-2; D possibly corresponds to TRBD2 (6 bases). Between the trimmed V and J ends, which lost 4 bases and 4 bases, there was a span of 13 bases. Germline values: CDR1 SQVTM, CDR2 ANQGSEA. The CDR3 covers 14 residues. This chain's CDR3 is CSVGGGWGTGELFF. The DNA of the CDR3 is TGCAGCGTTGGTGGAGGGTGGGGCACCGGGGAGCTGTTTTTT.

This clone appeared a single time. This chain links TRBV6-5 with TRBJ2-1; D is undetermined. This CDR3 has 11 residues. Germline CDR1 MNHEY, CDR2 SVGAGI. Trimming took 4 bases from V and 12 from J, leaving 10 bases between them. CDR3 in DNA: TGTGCCAGCAGTTTTCCCCCCCGGCAGTTCTTC. It codes for CASSFPPRQFF.

V gene TRBV11-2 combines with J gene TRBJ1-2, with TRBD1 matching 7 bases. The germline CDR1 and CDR2 sequences are SGHAT and FQNNGV. The junction had 8 bases not matched to a gene; V was cut back by 5 bases and J by 8 bases. The CDR3 has 13 amino acids. The CDR3 is CASSLTGTEGYTF. The CDR3 bases are TGTGCCAGCAGCCTTACAGGGACAGAAGGCTACACCTTC.

The V gene is TRBV10-3, the J gene TRBJ2-5; possibly TRBD2 for D (6 bases). Germline values: CDR1 ENHRY, CDR2 SYGVKD. V gave up 6 bases and J gave up 5 bases, with 16 bases separating them. CDR3 size: 14 residues. The CDR3 protein is CAISRDSIWETQYF. CDR3 coding DNA: TGTGCCATCAGCAGGGACTCGATTTGGGAGACCCAGTACTTC.

This clone was detected only a few times. CDR3 DNA: TGTGCCAGCAGCGTAGGGACAGGCATGAACGAGCAGTACTTC. Amino acids: CASSVGTGMNEQYF. J is TRBJ2-7 and V is TRBV9; TRBD1 matches 7 bases. The V and J ends lost 0 bases and 5 bases, in that order; junction bases with no gene match: 5. This CDR3 is 14 amino acids long. Germline V CDR1 and CDR2: SGDLS, YYNGEE. The whole variable domain, filled in from reference TRBV9 and TRBJ2-7, reads DSGVTQTPKHLITATGQRVTLRCSPRSGDLSVYWYQQSLDQGLQFLIQYYNGEERAKGNILERFSAQQFPDLHSELNLSSLELGDSALYFCASSVGTGMNEQYFGPGTRLTVT.

A few counts support this clone. This rearrangement joins TRBV28 to TRBJ1-1, with D hard to call. The germline V and J ends were trimmed by 1 base and 1 base, with 4 bases remaining between them. The CDR3 loop spans 13 amino acids. Per germline, CDR1 MDHEN and CDR2 SYDVKM. The CDR3 coding sequence is TGTGCCAGCAGTTTATTGGGGAACACTGAAGCTTTCTTT. Protein: CASSLLGNTEAFF. The variable domain in full, with the rest retrieved from reference TRBV28 and TRBJ1-1, is DVKVTQSSRYLVKRTGEKVFLECVQDMDHENMFWYRQDPGLGLRLIYFSYDVKMKEKGDIPEGYSVSREKKERFSLILESASTNQTSMYLCASSLLGNTEAFFGQGTRLTVV.

V usage is TRBV28 and J usage is TRBJ2-5; 10 bases are a match to TRBD2. This CDR3 is 17 amino acids long. Germline V gene sequence: CDR1 MDHEN, CDR2 SYDVKM. J lost 1 base, V lost 6 bases, and 11 bases had no gene match. The CDR3 region has the DNA TGTGCCAGCAGCAGCGGGAGGGCCACTGTTTCCCAAGAGACCCAGTACTTC. Encoded protein: CASSSGRATVSQETQYF.

The CDR3 sequence: CASSWRLAETSYEQYF. In DNA, the CDR3 is TGTGCCAGCAGCTGGCGACTAGCAGAAACCTCCTACGAGCAGTACTTC. The chain links TRBV13 to TRBJ2-7; 7 bases are a match to TRBD2. CDR1 PRHDT and CDR2 FYEKMQ come from the germline V gene (reference sequence). The CDR3 has 16 residues. J gave up 0 bases and V 4 bases, and 9 bases lay outside the gene matches.

This rearrangement joins TRBV19 to TRBJ2-5, with 7 nucleotides matching TRBD1. The V gene's germline CDR1 is LNHDA and CDR2 SQIVND (reference sequence). The CDR3 length is 16 residues. V lost 6 bases, J lost 5 bases, and 15 bases stayed unmatched. The DNA of the CDR3 is TGTGCCAGTAGCCCCCCGGGTAGGGGGCTAAGGGAGACCCAGTACTTC. The encoded protein is CASSPPGRGLRETQYF.